This TCR beta chain was sequenced during a study of OX40 agonist ivuxolimab in advanced cancers. TCRdb's copy holds only in-frame clones and misses some; the assay was immunoSEQ multiplex PCR. The sample carries fewer than 70,000 clones, 80% to 90% recorded once. The V end was cut by 2 bases, the J end by 6 bases, with 10 bases between. The CDR3 covers 13 residues. Germline values: CDR1 GTSNPN, CDR2 SVGIG (reference sequence). The V call is TRBV30, the J call TRBJ2-2; D might be TRBD2 (6 bases). The TCR originated in an adult with an advanced solid tumor such as melanoma, head and neck, liver or kidney cancer. The source was CD4+ or CD8+ T cells sorted from blood, collected in a trial of the OX40 agonist ivuxolimab. Here the CDR3 reads CAWSRGGPGELFF. CDR3 DNA: TGTGCCTGGAGTCGGGGAGGTCCCGGGGAGCTGTTTTTT.